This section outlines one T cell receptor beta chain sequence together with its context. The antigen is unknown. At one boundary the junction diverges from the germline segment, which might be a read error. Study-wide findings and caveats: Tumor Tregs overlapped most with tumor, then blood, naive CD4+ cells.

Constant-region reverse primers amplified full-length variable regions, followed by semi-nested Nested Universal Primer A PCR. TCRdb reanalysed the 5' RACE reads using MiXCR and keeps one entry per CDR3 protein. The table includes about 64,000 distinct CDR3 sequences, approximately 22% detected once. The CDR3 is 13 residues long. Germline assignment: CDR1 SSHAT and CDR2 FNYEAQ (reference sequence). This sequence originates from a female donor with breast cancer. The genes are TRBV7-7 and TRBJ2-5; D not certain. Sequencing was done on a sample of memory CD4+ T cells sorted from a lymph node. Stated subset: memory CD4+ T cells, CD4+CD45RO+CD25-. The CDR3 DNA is TGTGCTAGCAGCTTCGGCAGACAAGAGACCCAGTACTTC. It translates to CASSFGRQETQYF.